This T cell receptor (beta chain) was recovered during a study of blood T cell repertoires in COVID-19. In the study overall: There were acute and convalescent COVID-19 samples, and they came from the United States, Italy and Spain. Nucleic acid was either cDNA or gDNA, and it came from T cells, B-cell-depleted T cells, or PBMCs.

This clone was seen many times. Additional DNA sequences in this sample encode the identical CDR3. As processed by the authors: Amplification from reference gene primers served as the basis for estimated nucleated cell counts. Assay used: immunoSEQ multiplex PCR; TCRdb lists only in-frame clones, some missing. D and trimming were read from the DNA, whereas the V and J calls and clone size are those reported in that table. The repertoire holds hundreds of thousands of clones, more than 75% seen once, with 1.5% in the top ten. Between the trimmed V and J ends, which lost 1 base and 1 base, there was a span of 8 bases. The germline gives CDR1 SGHNT, CDR2 YYREEE (reference sequence). This CDR3 comprises 14 residues.

Sequencing input: peripheral blood. The chain has TRBV5-4 and TRBJ1-1; D might be TRBD1 (6 bases). The sequence was collected from a woman between 35 and 50 years old who had recovered from COVID-19. The chain's CDR3 is CASSLRGGNTEAFF. The CDR3 nucleotides are TGTGCCAGCAGCTTGAGAGGGGGGAACACTGAAGCTTTCTTT.